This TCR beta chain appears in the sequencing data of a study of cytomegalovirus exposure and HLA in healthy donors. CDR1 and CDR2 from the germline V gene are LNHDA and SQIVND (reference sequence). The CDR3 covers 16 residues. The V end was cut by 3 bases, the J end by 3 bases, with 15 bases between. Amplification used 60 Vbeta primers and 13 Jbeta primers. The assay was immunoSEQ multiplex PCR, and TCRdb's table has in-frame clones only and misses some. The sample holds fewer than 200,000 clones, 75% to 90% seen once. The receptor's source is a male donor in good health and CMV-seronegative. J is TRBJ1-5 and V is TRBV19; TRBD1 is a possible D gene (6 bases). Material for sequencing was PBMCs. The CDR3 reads CASSIVLGAINQPQHF. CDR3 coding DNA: TGTGCCAGTAGTATTGTTCTGGGGGCCATCAATCAGCCCCAGCATTTT.